This entry lists 31 T cell receptor beta chains sequenced from one sample in a study of blood T cell repertoires in COVID-19. Method: immunoSEQ multiplex PCR; TCRdb's copy keeps in-frame clones and lacks some. Of a few hundred thousand clones in the sample, roughly 90% are singletons; the top ten hold 2% to 2.5%. The sequenced sample was peripheral blood. These receptors were collected from an older woman with COVID-19, enrolled during active disease.

The CDR3 loop reads CASISRGENGYTF. The CDR3 DNA is TGTGCCAGTATCAGCCGGGGAGAGAATGGCTACACCTTC. This sequence joins TRBV19 and TRBJ1-2; the D is unclear. This CDR3 has 13 residues. V was clipped by 7 bases and J by 6 bases, with 15 bases between them. Per germline, CDR1 LNHDA and CDR2 SQIVND (reference sequence). The full variable domain, its missing parts supplied by reference TRBV19 and TRBJ1-2, is DGGITQSPKYLFRKEGQNVTLSCEQNLNHDAMYWYRQDPGQGLRLIYYSQIVNDFQKGDIAEGYSVSREKKESFPLTVTSAQKNPTAFYLCASISRGENGYTFGSGTRLTVV.

The chain combines TRBV21-1 with TRBJ1-1; the table's D call, TRBD1, has no DNA check behind it. TRBV21-1 is a documented pseudogene. This CDR3 spans 12 amino acids. CDR3 DNA sequence: TGTGCCAGCAGCGACCCAGGGACTGAAGCTTTCTTT. Translating it yields CASSDPGTEAFF.

J is TRBJ1-5 and V is TRBV11-2; D is undetermined. The CDR3 loop spans 13 amino acids. Germline loops: CDR1 SGHAT, CDR2 FQNNGV. The germline V and J ends were trimmed by 1 base and 3 bases, with 4 bases remaining between them. The CDR3 DNA sequence: TGTGCCAGCAGCTTAGCGTACAATCAGCCCCAGCATTTT. The encoded protein is CASSLAYNQPQHF. The full variable domain, its missing parts supplied by reference TRBV11-2 and TRBJ1-5, is EAGVAQSPRYKIIEKRQSVAFWCNPISGHATLYWYQQILGQGPKLLIQFQNNGVVDDSQLPKDRFSAERLKGVDSTLKIQPAKLEDSAVYLCASSLAYNQPQHFGDGTRLSIL.

The CDR3 loop is CSADSYNEQFF. The DNA for the CDR3 is TGCAGCGCGGACTCTTACAATGAGCAGTTCTTC. This chain uses TRBV29-1 with TRBJ2-1; a weak D match, TRBD2 (5 bases). From germline, CDR1 is SQVTM and CDR2 ANQGSEA. Between the trimmed V and J ends, which lost 7 bases and 4 bases, there was a span of 8 bases. The CDR3 is made up of 11 amino acids.

This clone was detected a few times. The chain combines TRBV6-5 with TRBJ1-3, with 8 bases fitting TRBD1. The CDR3 runs to 15 residues. Germline V lookup: CDR1 MNHEY, CDR2 SVGAGI. The V and J ends lost 9 bases and 0 bases, in that order; junction bases with no gene match: 7. Written as DNA, the CDR3 is TGTGCCAGTAAGAAGCAGGGGGCCTCTGGAAACACCATATATTTT. The encoded protein is CASKKQGASGNTIYF.

This sequence joins TRBV7-9 and TRBJ2-1; D not resolved. In germline, CDR1 is SEHNR, CDR2 FQNEAQ (reference sequence). V lost 5 bases and J lost 9, with 14 bases in between. The CDR3 extends over 13 amino acids. For the CDR3, the DNA is TGTGCCAGCAGCCCCAGGATTATCGGTGAGCAGTTCTTC. Its translation: CASSPRIIGEQFF.

This clone was detected only a few times. The gene calls are TRBV12-5 and TRBJ1-2; D is uncertain. This CDR3 is 13 amino acids long. V was shortened by 2 bases and J by 3 bases, with 7 bases between the two germline ends. Germline lookup yields CDR1 LGHNT and CDR2 FRNRAP. For the CDR3, the DNA is TGTGCTAGTGGTTTGAACAGAGACTATGGCTACACCTTC. Its translation is CASGLNRDYGYTF.

The chain carries TRBV5-6 and TRBJ1-1, with D unclear. V dropped 3 bases and J dropped 0 bases, with 6 bases sitting between them. CDR1 SGHDT and CDR2 YYEEEE come from the germline V gene. CDR3 length: 13 residues. The DNA of the CDR3 is TGTGCCAGCAGCTCCTTCTTGAACACTGAAGCTTTCTTT. This codes for CASSSFLNTEAFF.

The CDR3 here is CASSSGGFYEQYF. In nucleotides, the CDR3 is TGTGCCAGCAGTTCAGGGGGATTCTACGAGCAGTACTTC. This chain joins TRBV12-3 or TRBV12-4 and TRBJ2-7; 7 bases are shared with TRBD1. This CDR3 has 13 amino acids. V lost 4 bases to trimming and J lost 3 bases; unmatched junction nucleotides: 3.

The chain employs TRBV19 and TRBJ2-2; 12 bases map to TRBD1. The CDR3 spans 15 residues. The V gene end was trimmed by 9 bases and the J gene end by 6 bases; junction bases not matched to a gene: 8. From germline, CDR1 is LNHDA and CDR2 SQIVND (reference sequence). CDR3 coding DNA: TGTGCCAGCGAAGGGGACAGGGGGCTCCCCGGGGAGCTGTTTTTT. Translating gives CASEGDRGLPGELFF. Drawing the rest from reference TRBV19 and TRBJ2-2, the complete variable domain is DGGITQSPKYLFRKEGQNVTLSCEQNLNHDAMYWYRQDPGQGLRLIYYSQIVNDFQKGDIAEGYSVSREKKESFPLTVTSAQKNPTAFYLCASEGDRGLPGELFFGEGSRLTVL.

This clone was counted once. V gene TRBV7-9 combines with J gene TRBJ2-3, with D maybe TRBD1 (6 bases). The ends were cut back, 6 bases at V and 1 base at J, with 8 bases in the middle. The CDR3 has 13 residues. Germline CDR1 reads SEHNR; CDR2 reads FQNEAQ (reference sequence). This chain's CDR3 is CASRRQGTDTQYF. CDR3 DNA sequence: TGTGCCAGCAGAAGACAGGGCACAGATACGCAGTATTTT.

CDR3 protein: CASSPGSGGRETQYF. The CDR3 DNA follows: TGTGCCAGCAGCCCCGGAAGCGGGGGACGAGAGACCCAGTACTTC. This chain links TRBV5-4 with TRBJ2-5; 8 bases match TRBD2. Germline CDR1 SGHNT, CDR2 YYREEE (reference sequence). The CDR3 sequence is 15 residues long. The V and J ends lost 4 bases and 4 bases, in that order; junction bases with no gene match: 9.

This rearrangement joins TRBV3-1 (or the pseudogene TRBV3-2) to TRBJ2-2; 12 bases agree with TRBD2. CDR3 length: 16 residues. Trimming at V came to 1 base and at J to 7 bases, leaving 4 bases not matched to a gene. Germline CDR1 reads LGHDT; CDR2 reads YNNKEL (reference sequence). CDR3 DNA sequence: TGTGCCAGCAGCCAAGGAAGACTAGCGGGGGTCGGGGAGCTGTTTTTT. Translation gives CASSQGRLAGVGELFF.

The chain uses TRBV7-8 and TRBJ1-6; D possibly corresponds to TRBD1 (5 bases). V was clipped by 4 bases and J by 10 bases, with 20 bases between them. Per germline, CDR1 SGHVS and CDR2 FQNEAQ. This CDR3 comprises 16 residues. The CDR3 sequence: CASSSGREGYSSPLHF. The CDR3 DNA sequence: TGTGCCAGCAGCTCAGGGAGGGAGGGTTATAGCTCACCCCTCCACTTT.

The chain couples TRBV7-2 to TRBJ1-5; D is possibly TRBD1 (6 bases). V shed 5 bases and J shed 3 bases, with 14 bases lying between them. Germline CDR1 reads SGHTA; CDR2 reads FQGNSA. This CDR3 spans 15 amino acids. This CDR3 reads CASSADRRNNQPQHF. The CDR3 DNA sequence: TGTGCCAGCAGCGCCGACAGGAGAAACAATCAGCCCCAGCATTTT.

The chain couples TRBV7-8 to TRBJ2-1; weak D call: TRBD1 (6 bases). This CDR3 contains 15 residues. Trimming took 5 bases from V and 1 from J, leaving 12 bases between them. Germline-derived CDR1 and CDR2 are SGHVS and FQNEAQ. The CDR3 sequence is CASSPTGFSYNEQFF. For the CDR3, the DNA is TGTGCCAGCAGCCCAACAGGGTTTTCCTACAATGAGCAGTTCTTC.

The chain recombines TRBV7-2 with TRBJ2-7, with 8 bases fitting TRBD1. Unmatched junction bases numbered 2, after V lost 0 bases and J lost 1 base. The CDR3 has 15 residues. Germline V gene lookup returns CDR1 SGHTA and CDR2 FQGNSA. CDR3 nucleotides: TGTGCCAGCAGCTTAGCGGGACAGGAGTCCTACGAGCAGTACTTC. Its translation: CASSLAGQESYEQYF. Variable domain in full (rest from reference TRBV7-2 and TRBJ2-7): GAGVSQSPSNKVTEKGKDVELRCDPISGHTALYWYRQSLGQGLEFLIYFQGNSAPDKSGLPSDRFSAERTGGSVSTLTIQRTQQEDSAVYLCASSLAGQESYEQYFGPGTRLTVT.

This rearrangement joins TRBV10-3 to TRBJ1-1; possible D gene TRBD1, 6 bases. Per the germline V gene, CDR1 is ENHRY and CDR2 is SYGVKD. This CDR3 comprises 15 residues. Trimming removed 4 bases at V and 1 base at J, with 13 bases between. The DNA for the CDR3 is TGTGCCATCAGTGCCGGGCAGGGGAGGAACACTGAAGCTTTCTTT. Amino acid sequence: CAISAGQGRNTEAFF.

V is TRBV11-2 and J is TRBJ1-1; TRBD1 is a possible D gene (6 bases). V was cut by 0 bases and J by 0 bases, with 8 bases left in between. CDR1 and CDR2 (germline): SGHAT, FQNNGV. This CDR3 contains 15 residues. The DNA of the CDR3 is TGTGCCAGCAGCTTAGACAGGGGCATGAACACTGAAGCTTTCTTT. Protein sequence: CASSLDRGMNTEAFF.

The rearrangement joins TRBV6-1 to TRBJ2-7; D ambiguous. Looked up from germline, CDR1 is MNHNS and CDR2 is SASEGT. The CDR3 covers 12 residues. Trimming cost V 2 bases and J 4 bases, with 6 bases left between them. The CDR3 sequence is CASSENRYEQYF. In nucleotides, the CDR3 is TGTGCCAGCAGTGAAAACAGATACGAGCAGTACTTC.

There are a few counts of this clone. The V and J genes are TRBV5-8 and TRBJ1-2, with D possibly being TRBD1 (5 bases). V lost 0 bases and J 4 bases, leaving 13 bases between the germline ends. Germline V gives CDR1 SGHTS, CDR2 YDEGEE. This CDR3 contains 15 residues. The CDR3 DNA reads as TGTGCCAGCAGCTTGGCCCCTGGCCAGGGCTATGGCTACACCTTC. Its protein product is CASSLAPGQGYGYTF.

This clone occurred a few times. The chain employs TRBV9 and TRBJ1-6; D might be TRBD1 (5 bases). The ends were cut back, 3 bases at V and 9 bases at J, with 10 bases in the middle. The length of the CDR3 is 13 residues. The germline V gene has CDR1 SGDLS and CDR2 YYNGEE. The CDR3 coding sequence is TGTGCCAGCAGCGCAGGGTCAGGTTCACCCCTCCACTTT. This sequence encodes CASSAGSGSPLHF. The whole variable domain, remainder taken from reference TRBV9 and TRBJ1-6, is DSGVTQTPKHLITATGQRVTLRCSPRSGDLSVYWYQQSLDQGLQFLIQYYNGEERAKGNILERFSAQQFPDLHSELNLSSLELGDSALYFCASSAGSGSPLHFGNGTRLTVT.

The CDR3 nucleotides are TGCGCCAGCAGCTTGGCCCATCAGGGGGCAGATTCACCCCTCCACTTT. Translation: CASSLAHQGADSPLHF. This rearrangement joins TRBV5-1 to TRBJ1-6; 8 bases are a match to TRBD1. From germline, CDR1 is SGHRS and CDR2 YFSETQ. With 0 bases clipped from V and 8 bases from J, the junction kept 7 bases outside the gene matches. The CDR3 is 16 residues long.

The J gene is TRBJ1-4, the V gene TRBV6-2 or TRBV6-3; no firm D call. This CDR3 spans 15 amino acids. CDR1 and CDR2 (germline): MNHEY, SVGEGT. The V end lost 3 bases, the J end lost 2 bases, and 10 bases lay between the germline ends. The CDR3 coding sequence is TGTGCCAGCAGTTATCGTCGGGAGACTAATGAAAAACTGTTTTTT. Translating it yields CASSYRRETNEKLFF.

This clone was recorded once. This sequence joins TRBV18 and TRBJ2-7; D might be TRBD1 (6 bases). Trimming took 4 bases from V and 0 from J, leaving 19 bases between them. Germline V lookup: CDR1 KGHSH, CDR2 LQKENI. This CDR3 contains 17 residues. The CDR3 is CASSRGPFDRSSYEQYF. The CDR3 bases are TGTGCCAGCTCACGAGGACCTTTCGACAGGAGCTCCTACGAGCAGTACTTC.

The V gene is TRBV3-1 (or the pseudogene TRBV3-2), the J gene TRBJ1-2; D is ambiguous. The length of the CDR3 is 16 residues. Trimming removed 0 bases from V and 4 bases from J, with 15 bases in between. In germline, CDR1 is LGHDT, CDR2 YNNKEL (reference sequence). This CDR3 reads CASSQDLQAKSYGYTF. Here the CDR3 DNA reads TGTGCCAGCAGCCAAGATCTGCAGGCTAAAAGCTATGGCTACACCTTC.

The chain joins TRBV7-9 to TRBJ1-1, with TRBD1 identical over 7 bases. The germline gives CDR1 SEHNR, CDR2 FQNEAQ (reference sequence). V gave up 4 bases and J gave up 5 bases; unmatched junction bases: 19. The CDR3 is 18 residues long. CDR3 in amino acids: CASSSKKGQLSIGTEAFF. The CDR3 coding sequence is TGTGCCAGCAGCTCAAAGAAGGGACAGCTAAGTATCGGGACTGAAGCTTTCTTT.

The chain combines TRBV15 with TRBJ1-3; 8 bases are shared with TRBD1. This CDR3 comprises 16 residues. Germline CDR1 and CDR2: LNHNV and YYDKDF (reference sequence). Germline trimming cut 5 bases from V and 7 bases from J; bases unmatched to any gene: 13. The CDR3 here is CATSQIDRGWANTIYF. The CDR3 DNA is TGTGCCACCAGCCAGATCGACAGGGGATGGGCGAACACCATATATTTT.

The genes are TRBV3-1 (or the pseudogene TRBV3-2) and TRBJ1-2, with 10 nucleotides matching TRBD1. The V gene's germline CDR1 is LGHDT and CDR2 YNNKEL (reference sequence). The V and J ends lost 0 bases and 7 bases, in that order; junction bases with no gene match: 8. CDR3 length: 16 amino acids. CDR3 nucleotides: TGTGCCAGCAGCCAAGATCAAGGGGACAGGGGAGTTGGCTACACCTTC. It encodes CASSQDQGDRGVGYTF.

This clone was detected a few times. The chain recombines TRBV4-3 with TRBJ1-1; a possible D gene is TRBD1 (6 bases). The ends were cut back, 0 bases at V and 12 bases at J, with 17 bases in the middle. In germline, CDR1 is LGHNA, CDR2 YSLEER. The CDR3 contains 14 residues. CDR3 residues: CASSQDFGTLGSFF. CDR3 in DNA: TGCGCCAGCAGCCAAGATTTCGGGACACTTGGGTCTTTCTTT.

The rearrangement uses TRBV7-8 and TRBJ1-1; D gene uncertain. With 3 bases removed from V and 3 bases from J, the gap between germline ends came to 8 bases. Germline CDR1 reads SGHVS; CDR2 reads FQNEAQ. The CDR3 has 13 amino acids. The CDR3 region is CASSFGWDTEAFF. The CDR3 DNA reads TGTGCCAGCAGCTTCGGGTGGGACACTGAAGCTTTCTTT.